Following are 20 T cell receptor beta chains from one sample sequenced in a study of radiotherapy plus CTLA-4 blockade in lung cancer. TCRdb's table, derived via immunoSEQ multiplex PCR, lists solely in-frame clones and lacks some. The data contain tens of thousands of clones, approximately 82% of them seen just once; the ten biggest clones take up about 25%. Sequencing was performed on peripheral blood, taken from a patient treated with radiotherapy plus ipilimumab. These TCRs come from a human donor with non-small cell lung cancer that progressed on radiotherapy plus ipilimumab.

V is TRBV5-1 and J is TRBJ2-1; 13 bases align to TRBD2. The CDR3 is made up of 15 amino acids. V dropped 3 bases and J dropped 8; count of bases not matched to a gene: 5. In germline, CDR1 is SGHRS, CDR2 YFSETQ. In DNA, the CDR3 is TGCGCCAGCAGCTCACTAGCGGGAGGGGGGTATGAGCAGTTCTTC. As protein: CASSSLAGGGYEQFF.

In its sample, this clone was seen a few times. CDR3 protein: CASSEEALTVTDTQYF. CDR3 DNA: TGTGCCAGCAGTGAAGAGGCGTTGACAGTGACAGATACGCAGTATTTT. This chain connects TRBV6-1 to TRBJ2-3, with D possibly being TRBD1 (5 bases). The CDR3 sequence is 16 residues long. V shed 1 base and J shed 3 bases, with 14 bases lying between them. Germline CDR1 MNHNS, CDR2 SASEGT.

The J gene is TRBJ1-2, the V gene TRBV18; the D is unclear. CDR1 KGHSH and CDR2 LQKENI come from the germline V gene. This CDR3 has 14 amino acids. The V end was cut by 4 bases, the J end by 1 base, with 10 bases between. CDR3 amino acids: CASSLETRNYGYTF. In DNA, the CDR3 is TGTGCCAGCTCACTGGAGACCCGTAACTATGGCTACACCTTC.

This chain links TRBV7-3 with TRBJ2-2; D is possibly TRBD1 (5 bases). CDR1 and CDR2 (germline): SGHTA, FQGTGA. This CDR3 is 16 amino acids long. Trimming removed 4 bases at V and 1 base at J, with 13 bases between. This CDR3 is CASSSRKGQNTGELFF. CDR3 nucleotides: TGTGCCAGCAGCTCCCGAAAAGGACAGAACACCGGGGAGCTGTTTTTT.

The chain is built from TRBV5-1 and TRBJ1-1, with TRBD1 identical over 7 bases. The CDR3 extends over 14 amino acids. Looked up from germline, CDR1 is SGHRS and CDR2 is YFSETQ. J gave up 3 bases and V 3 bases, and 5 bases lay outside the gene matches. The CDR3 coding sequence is TGCGCCAGCAGCTCCCGGACAGGATACACTGAAGCTTTCTTT. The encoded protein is CASSSRTGYTEAFF. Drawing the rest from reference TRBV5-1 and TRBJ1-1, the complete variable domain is KAGVTQTPRYLIKTRGQQVTLSCSPISGHRSVSWYQQTPGQGLQFLFEYFSETQRNKGNFPGRFSGRQFSNSRSEMNVSTLELGDSALYLCASSSRTGYTEAFFGQGTRLTVV.

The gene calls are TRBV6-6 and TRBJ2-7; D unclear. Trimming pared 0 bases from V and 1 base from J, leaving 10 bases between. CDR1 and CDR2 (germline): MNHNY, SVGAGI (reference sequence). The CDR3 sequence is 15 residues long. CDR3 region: CASSYSPDPSYEQYF. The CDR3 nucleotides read TGTGCCAGCAGTTACTCCCCAGACCCGTCCTACGAGCAGTACTTC.

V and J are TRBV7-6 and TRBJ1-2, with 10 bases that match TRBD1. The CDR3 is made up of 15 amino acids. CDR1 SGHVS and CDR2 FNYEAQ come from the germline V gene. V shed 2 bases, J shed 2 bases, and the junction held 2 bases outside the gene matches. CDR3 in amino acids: CASSLMGQGNYGYTF. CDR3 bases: TGTGCCAGCAGCTTAATGGGACAGGGGAACTATGGCTACACCTTC.

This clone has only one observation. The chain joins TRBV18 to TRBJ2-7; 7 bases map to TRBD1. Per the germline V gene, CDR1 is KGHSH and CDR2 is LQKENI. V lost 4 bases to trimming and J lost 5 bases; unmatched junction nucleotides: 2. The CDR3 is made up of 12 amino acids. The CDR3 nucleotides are TGTGCCAGCTCACGGGACAGAAACGAGCAGTACTTC. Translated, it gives CASSRDRNEQYF. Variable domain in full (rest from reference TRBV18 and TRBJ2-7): NAGVMQNPRHLVRRRGQEARLRCSPMKGHSHVYWYRQLPEEGLKFMVYLQKENIIDESGMPKERFSAEFPKEGPSILRIQQVVRGDSAAYFCASSRDRNEQYFGPGTRLTVT.

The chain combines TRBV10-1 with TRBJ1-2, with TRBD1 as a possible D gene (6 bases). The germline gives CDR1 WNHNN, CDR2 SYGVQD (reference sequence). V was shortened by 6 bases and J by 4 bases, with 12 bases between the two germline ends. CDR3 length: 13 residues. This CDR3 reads CASSSGGLYGYTF. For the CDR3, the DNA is TGCGCCAGCAGCTCGGGGGGCCTCTATGGCTACACCTTC.

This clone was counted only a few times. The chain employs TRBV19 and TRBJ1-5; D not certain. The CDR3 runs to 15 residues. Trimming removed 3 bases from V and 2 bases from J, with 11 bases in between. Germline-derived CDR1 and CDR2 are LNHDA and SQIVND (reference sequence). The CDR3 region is CASSIGVSGNQPQHF. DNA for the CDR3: TGTGCCAGTAGTATTGGTGTCTCGGGCAATCAGCCCCAGCATTTT.

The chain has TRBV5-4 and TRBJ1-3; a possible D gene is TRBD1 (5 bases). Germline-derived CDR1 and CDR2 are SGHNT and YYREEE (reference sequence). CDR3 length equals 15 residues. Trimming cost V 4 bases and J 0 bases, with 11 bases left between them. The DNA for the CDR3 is TGTGCCAGCAGCCTGGGGGGGAACTCTGGAAACACCATATATTTT. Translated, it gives CASSLGGNSGNTIYF.

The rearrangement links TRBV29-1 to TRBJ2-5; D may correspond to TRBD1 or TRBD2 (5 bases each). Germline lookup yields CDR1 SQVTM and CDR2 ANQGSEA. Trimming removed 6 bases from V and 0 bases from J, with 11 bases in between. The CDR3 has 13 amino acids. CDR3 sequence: CSVSGTNQETQYF. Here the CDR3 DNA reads TGCAGCGTATCCGGGACGAACCAAGAGACCCAGTACTTC.

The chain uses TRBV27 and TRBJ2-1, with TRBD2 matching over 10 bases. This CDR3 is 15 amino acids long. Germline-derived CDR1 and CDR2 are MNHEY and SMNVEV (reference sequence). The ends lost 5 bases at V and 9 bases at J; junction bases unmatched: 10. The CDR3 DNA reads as TGTGCCAGCAGTCCCTTACTAGCGGGAAGTGTTGAGCAGTTCTTC. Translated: CASSPLLAGSVEQFF.

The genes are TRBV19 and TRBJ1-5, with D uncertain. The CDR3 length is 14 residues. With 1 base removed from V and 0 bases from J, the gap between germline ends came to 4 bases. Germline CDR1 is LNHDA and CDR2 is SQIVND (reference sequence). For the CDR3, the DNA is TGTGCCAGTAGTATAGGCACTAGCAATCAGCCCCAGCATTTT. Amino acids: CASSIGTSNQPQHF. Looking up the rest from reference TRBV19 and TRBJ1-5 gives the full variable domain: DGGITQSPKYLFRKEGQNVTLSCEQNLNHDAMYWYRQDPGQGLRLIYYSQIVNDFQKGDIAEGYSVSREKKESFPLTVTSAQKNPTAFYLCASSIGTSNQPQHFGDGTRLSIL.

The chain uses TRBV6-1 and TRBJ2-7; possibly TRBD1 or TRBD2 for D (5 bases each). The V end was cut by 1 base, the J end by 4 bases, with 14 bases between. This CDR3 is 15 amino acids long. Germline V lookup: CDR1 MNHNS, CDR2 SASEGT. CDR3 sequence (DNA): TGTGCCAGCAGTGAAGGTACGGGACCTACATACGAGCAGTACTTC. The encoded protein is CASSEGTGPTYEQYF.

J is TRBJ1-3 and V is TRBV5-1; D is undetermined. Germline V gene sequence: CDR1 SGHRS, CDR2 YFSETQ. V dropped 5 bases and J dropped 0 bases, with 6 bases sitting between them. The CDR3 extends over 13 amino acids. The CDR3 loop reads CASRINSGNTIYF. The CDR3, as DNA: TGCGCCAGCAGGATAAACTCTGGAAACACCATATATTTT. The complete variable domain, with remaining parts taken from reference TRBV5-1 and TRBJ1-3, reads KAGVTQTPRYLIKTRGQQVTLSCSPISGHRSVSWYQQTPGQGLQFLFEYFSETQRNKGNFPGRFSGRQFSNSRSEMNVSTLELGDSALYLCASRINSGNTIYFGEGSWLTVV.

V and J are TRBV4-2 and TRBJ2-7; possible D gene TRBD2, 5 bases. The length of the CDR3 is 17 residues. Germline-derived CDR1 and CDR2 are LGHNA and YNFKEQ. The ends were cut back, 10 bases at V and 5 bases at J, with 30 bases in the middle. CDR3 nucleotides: TGTGCCATCGTCAGGAAAATAGATGACTATGGTCTACACGAGCAGTACGTC. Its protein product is CAIVRKIDDYGLHEQYV.

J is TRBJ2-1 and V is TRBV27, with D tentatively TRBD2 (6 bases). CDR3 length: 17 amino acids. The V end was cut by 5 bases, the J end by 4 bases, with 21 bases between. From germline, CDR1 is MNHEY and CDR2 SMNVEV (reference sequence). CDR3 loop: CASSTWTKKGWYNEQFF. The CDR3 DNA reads TGTGCCAGCAGTACATGGACTAAGAAGGGGTGGTACAATGAGCAGTTCTTC.

In nucleotides, the CDR3 is TGCAGCGTGCAGCCTTGGGACACTGAAGCTTTCTTT. As protein: CSVQPWDTEAFF. The V and J genes are TRBV29-1 and TRBJ1-1; D gene ambiguous. In germline, CDR1 is SQVTM, CDR2 ANQGSEA. The CDR3 sequence is 12 residues long. V was trimmed by 6 bases and J by 3 bases, leaving 11 bases between them.

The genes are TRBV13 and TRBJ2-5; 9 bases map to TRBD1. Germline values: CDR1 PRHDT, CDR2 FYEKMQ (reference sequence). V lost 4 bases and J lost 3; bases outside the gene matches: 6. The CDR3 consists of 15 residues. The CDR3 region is CASSSPRDREETQYF. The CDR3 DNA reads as TGTGCCAGCAGCTCCCCCCGGGACAGGGAAGAGACCCAGTACTTC.